A single sample gave rise to the 6 T cell receptor beta chains below, sequenced in a study of blood T cell repertoires in COVID-19. Sequenced by immunoSEQ multiplex PCR; TCRdb stores in-frame clones only, minus some. The sample contains 100,000 or so clones, 70% to 85% of which appear only once. The sequencing input was peripheral blood. The receptors were gathered from a man aged 65-85 years with active or convalescent COVID-19.

The chain recombines TRBV18 with TRBJ2-1; possibly TRBD2 for D (5 bases). The CDR3 covers 17 residues. Germline V lookup: CDR1 KGHSH, CDR2 LQKENI. Trimming removed 6 bases at V and 6 bases at J, with 24 bases between. The CDR3 reads CASSLETLRGPGNEQFF. The DNA of the CDR3 is TGTGCCAGCTCCCTGGAAACTCTCCGCGGGCCGGGCAATGAGCAGTTCTTC.

On this clone itself: Relative to the germline gene, one junction end is altered; a read error may explain this. The chain uses TRBV7-7 and TRBJ2-2; D call uncertain. The CDR3 runs to 13 residues. Germline values: CDR1 SSHAT, CDR2 FNYEAQ (reference sequence). The CDR3 DNA reads as TGTGCTAGCAGTGGCCAGAACACCGGGGAGCTGTTTTTT. It specifies CASSGQNTGELFF.

In its sample, this clone was seen once. The genes are TRBV7-9 and TRBJ1-1, with 7 bases that match TRBD1. Germline trimming cut 2 bases from V and 3 bases from J; bases unmatched to any gene: 3. Germline CDR1 is SEHNR and CDR2 is FQNEAQ (reference sequence). The CDR3 extends over 14 amino acids. CDR3 loop: CASSLRGPDTEAFF. The CDR3 coding sequence is TGTGCCAGCAGCTTAAGGGGGCCTGACACTGAAGCTTTCTTT.

V is TRBV11-3 and J is TRBJ2-1, with a weak D call TRBD1 (6 bases). Germline loops: CDR1 SGHNT, CDR2 YENEEA. The CDR3 length is 13 residues. V was clipped by 5 bases and J by 9 bases, with 14 bases between them. CDR3 residues: CASSPQGRTEQFF. In DNA form, the CDR3 reads TGTGCCAGCAGCCCGCAGGGGCGGACTGAGCAGTTCTTC. The variable domain in full, completed from reference TRBV11-3 and TRBJ2-1, reads EAGVVQSPRYKIIEKKQPVAFWCNPISGHNTLYWYLQNLGQGPELLIRYENEEAVDDSQLPKDRFSAERLKGVDSTLKIQPAELGDSAVYLCASSPQGRTEQFFGPGTRLTVL.

There are a few counts of this clone. V is TRBV19 and J is TRBJ2-7, with TRBD1 as a possible D gene (6 bases). Trimming shortened V by 5 bases and J by 0 bases, and 17 bases separated the two germline ends. CDR3 length: 16 amino acids. CDR1 is LNHDA and CDR2 is SQIVND in the germline V gene (reference sequence). CDR3: CASSAPTGRSSYEQYF. In DNA form, the CDR3 reads TGTGCCAGTAGTGCCCCCACAGGGAGAAGCTCCTACGAGCAGTACTTC.

This chain links TRBV28 with TRBJ1-2; 8 bases align to TRBD1. CDR1 and CDR2 (germline): MDHEN, SYDVKM. V shed 8 bases and J 1 base; nucleotides not matched to a gene: 9. This CDR3 has 15 residues. CDR3 in amino acids: CASLPGGAGNYGYTF. The DNA for the CDR3 is TGTGCCAGCCTCCCAGGGGGCGCCGGTAACTATGGCTACACCTTC.